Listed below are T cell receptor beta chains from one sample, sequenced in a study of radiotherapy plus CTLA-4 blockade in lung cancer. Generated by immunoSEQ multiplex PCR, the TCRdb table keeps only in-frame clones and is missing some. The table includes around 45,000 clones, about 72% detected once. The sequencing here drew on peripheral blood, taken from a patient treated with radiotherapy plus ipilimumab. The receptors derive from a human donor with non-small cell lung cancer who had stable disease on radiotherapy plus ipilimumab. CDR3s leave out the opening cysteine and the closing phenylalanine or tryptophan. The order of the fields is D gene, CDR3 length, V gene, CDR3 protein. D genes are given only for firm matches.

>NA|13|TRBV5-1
ASSLSSEVSTEAF
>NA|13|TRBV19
ASSMSQGLMKRLF
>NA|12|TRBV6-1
ASTQNRANQPQH
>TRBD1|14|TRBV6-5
ASSYSEGTGAYGYT
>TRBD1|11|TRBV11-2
ASSFQGANEQY
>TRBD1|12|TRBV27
ATARPGQLYGYT
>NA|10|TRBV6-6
ASSSGQRGPS
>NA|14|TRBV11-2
ASSLELGLNTGELF
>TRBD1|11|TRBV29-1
SVEGTGSFEAF
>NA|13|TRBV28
ASRYTQRANEKLF
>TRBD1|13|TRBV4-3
ASSQRDRGDYGYT
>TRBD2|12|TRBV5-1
ASSPSGGADTQY
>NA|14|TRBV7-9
ASSLTRAAPYNEQF
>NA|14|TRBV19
ASSIDLGGSGNEQF
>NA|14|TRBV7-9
ASSLSRSASTDTQY
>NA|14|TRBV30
AWSVPGGTNTGELF
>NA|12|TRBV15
ATSRDAYNSPLH
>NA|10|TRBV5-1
ASSWDQETQY
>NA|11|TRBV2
ASSESGPQAEH
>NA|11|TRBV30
AWGKTVSAEAF
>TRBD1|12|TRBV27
ASSWGQGHYGYT
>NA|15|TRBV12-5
ASGAQVGQSRANVLT
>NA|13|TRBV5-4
ASSIPRAEINTQY
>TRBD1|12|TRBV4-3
ASSPGQTTDTQY
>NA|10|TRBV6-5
ASSYFNSPLH
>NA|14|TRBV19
ASSIGGASYNSPLH
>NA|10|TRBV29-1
SVEIPGFQAF